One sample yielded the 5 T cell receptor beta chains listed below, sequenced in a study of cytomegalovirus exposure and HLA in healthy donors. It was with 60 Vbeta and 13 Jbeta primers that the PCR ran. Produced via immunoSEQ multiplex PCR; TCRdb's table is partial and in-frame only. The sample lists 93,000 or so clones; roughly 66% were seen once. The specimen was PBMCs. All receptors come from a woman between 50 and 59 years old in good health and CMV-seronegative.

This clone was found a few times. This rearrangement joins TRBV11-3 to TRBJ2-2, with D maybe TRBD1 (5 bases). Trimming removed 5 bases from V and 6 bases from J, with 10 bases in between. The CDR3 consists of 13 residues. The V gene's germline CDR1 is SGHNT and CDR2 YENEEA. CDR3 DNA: TGTGCCAGCAGCACAGGTTTTTCCGGGGAGCTGTTTTTT. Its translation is CASSTGFSGELFF.

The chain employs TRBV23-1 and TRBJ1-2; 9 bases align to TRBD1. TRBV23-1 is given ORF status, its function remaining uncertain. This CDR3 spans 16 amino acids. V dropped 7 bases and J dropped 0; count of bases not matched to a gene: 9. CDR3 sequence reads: CASTKGRTGANYGYTF. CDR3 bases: TGCGCCAGCACAAAAGGGAGGACAGGGGCTAACTATGGCTACACCTTC.

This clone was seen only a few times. The CDR3 coding sequence is TGCGCCAGCAGCCGGGGACTGACCCAGGTGTTTGAGCAGTTCTTC. Translating gives CASSRGLTQVFEQFF. The V call is TRBV4-1, the J call TRBJ2-1, with D perhaps matching TRBD2 (6 bases). In germline, CDR1 is MGHRA, CDR2 YSYEKL. The CDR3 is 15 amino acids. The ends were cut back, 4 bases at V and 9 bases at J, with 19 bases in the middle.

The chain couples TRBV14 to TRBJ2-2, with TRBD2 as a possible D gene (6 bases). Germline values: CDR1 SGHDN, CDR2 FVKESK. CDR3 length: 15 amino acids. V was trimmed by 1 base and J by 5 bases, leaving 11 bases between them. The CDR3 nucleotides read TGTGCCAGCAGCCAAGTAGGAGGGTGGACCGGGGAGCTGTTTTTT. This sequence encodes CASSQVGGWTGELFF.

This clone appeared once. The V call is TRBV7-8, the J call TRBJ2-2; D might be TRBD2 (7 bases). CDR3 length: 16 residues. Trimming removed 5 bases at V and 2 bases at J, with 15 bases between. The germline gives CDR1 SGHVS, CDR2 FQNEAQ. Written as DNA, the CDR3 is TGTGCCAGCAGCCGGGCGGGGGCGCACAACACCGGGGAGCTGTTTTTT. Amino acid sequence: CASSRAGAHNTGELFF.